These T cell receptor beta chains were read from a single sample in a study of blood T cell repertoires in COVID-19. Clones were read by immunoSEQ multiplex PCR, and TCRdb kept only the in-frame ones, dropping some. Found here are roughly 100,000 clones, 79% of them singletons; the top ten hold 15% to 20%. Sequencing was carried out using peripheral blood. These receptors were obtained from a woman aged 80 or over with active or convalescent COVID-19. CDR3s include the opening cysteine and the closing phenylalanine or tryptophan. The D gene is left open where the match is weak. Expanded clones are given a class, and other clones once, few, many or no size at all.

CASSAALGDYEQYF	TGCGCCAGCAGCGCCGCACTCGGAGACTACGAGCAGTACTTC	NA	TRBV5-1	TRBJ2-7	NA
CSVGGTGEGYEQYF	TGCAGCGTTGGGGGCACAGGGGAAGGATACGAGCAGTACTTC	NA	TRBV29-1	TRBJ2-7	TRBD1
CASRQWGGYGTDTQYF	TGCGCCAGCAGACAATGGGGGGGCTATGGCACAGATACGCAGTATTTT	NA	TRBV5-1	TRBJ2-3	NA
CATSDDSPYNQPQHF	TGTGCCACCAGTGATGACAGCCCCTACAATCAGCCCCAGCATTTT	NA	TRBV24-1	TRBJ1-5	NA
CATSRDHSYEQYF	TGTGCCACCAGCAGAGATCACTCCTACGAGCAGTACTTC	NA	TRBV15	TRBJ2-7	NA
CASSARQGQPQHF	TGTGCCAGCAGCGCTCGGCAGGGTCAGCCCCAGCATTTT	NA	TRBV3-1/TRBV3-2	TRBJ1-5	NA
CASSPLTGLNTEAFF	TGTGCCAGCAGTCCCCTGACAGGGCTGAACACTGAAGCTTTCTTT	few	TRBV28	TRBJ1-1	TRBD1
CASSKGMGAFIGFGEKLFF	TGTGCCAGCAGCAAAGGGATGGGTGCGTTCATCGGGTTCGGTGAAAAACTGTTTTTT	NA	TRBV21-1	TRBJ1-4	NA
CASSQDWGEQNYGYTF	TGCGCCAGCAGCCAAGATTGGGGGGAACAGAACTATGGCTACACCTTC	NA	TRBV4-3	TRBJ1-2	NA
CASTRTGTQETQYF	TGTGCCAGCACCAGGACAGGGACCCAAGAGACCCAGTACTTC	NA	TRBV5-1	TRBJ2-5	TRBD1
CASSPDRKTEAFF	TGTGCCAGTAGTCCAGACAGGAAAACTGAAGCTTTCTTT	NA	TRBV19	TRBJ1-1	NA
CASSEVATEQFF	TGTGCCAGCAGTGAGGTCGCCACTGAGCAGTTCTTC	NA	TRBV6-6	TRBJ2-1	NA
CASSELAGVSEQYF	TGTGCCAGCAGCGAACTAGCGGGAGTCTCCGAGCAGTACTTC	NA	TRBV7-9	TRBJ2-7	TRBD2
CASRESGFGYTF	TGTGCCAGCAGGGAGTCGGGGTTTGGCTACACCTTC	NA	TRBV2	TRBJ1-2	NA
CASIRTARVAGGDSNTGELFF	TGTGCCAGTATTCGGACGGCGAGGGTAGCGGGAGGGGATTCCAACACCGGGGAGCTGTTTTTT	few	TRBV19	TRBJ2-2	TRBD2
CASSPGNSGFYNEQFF	TGTGCCAGCAGCCCCGGGAATAGCGGTTTTTACAATGAGCAGTTCTTC	NA	TRBV11-1	TRBJ2-1	NA
CASIVDRVNTEAFF	TGTGCCAGCATCGTCGACAGAGTGAACACTGAAGCTTTCTTT	NA	TRBV28	TRBJ1-1	NA
CASSGLAGVFGQYF	TGTGCCAGCAGTGGACTAGCGGGAGTATTCGGGCAGTACTTC	NA	TRBV2	TRBJ2-7	TRBD2
CASSQITGNTEAFF	TGCGCCAGCAGCCAAATTACGGGAAACACTGAAGCTTTCTTT	NA	TRBV4-1	TRBJ1-1	NA
CASSPSGTSAKYEQYF	TGCGCCAGCAGCCCCTCCGGGACTAGCGCTAAATACGAGCAGTACTTC	NA	TRBV5-1	TRBJ2-7	TRBD2
CASSAGTGYNEQFF	TGTGCCAGCAGTGCCGGGACTGGGTACAATGAGCAGTTCTTC	NA	TRBV25-1	TRBJ2-1	NA
CASSPGTGRGRTEAFF	TGTGCCAGCTCCCCAGGGACAGGGAGAGGTCGCACTGAAGCTTTCTTT	few	TRBV18	TRBJ1-1	TRBD1
CASSPSSYEQYF	TGTGCCAGCAGCCCGAGCTCCTACGAGCAGTACTTC	NA	TRBV7-3	TRBJ2-7	NA
CASSISGTSGTEQYF	TGTGCCAGCAGCATATCCGGGACTAGCGGGACCGAGCAGTACTTC	NA	TRBV9	TRBJ2-7	TRBD2
CASSQGQYYGYTF	TGTGCCAGCAGCCAGGGACAGTACTATGGCTACACCTTC	NA	TRBV14	TRBJ1-2	TRBD1
CASSHGGARVKLFF	TGTGCCAGCAGCCACGGGGGGGCAAGGGTAAAACTGTTTTTT	NA	TRBV7-2	TRBJ1-4	NA
CASSIDGLAGETQYF	TGTGCCAGTAGTATAGATGGACTAGCGGGAGAGACCCAGTACTTC	NA	TRBV19	TRBJ2-5	TRBD2
CASSALRAGSYNEQFF	TGTGCCAGCAGCGCCCTGCGGGCGGGCTCCTACAATGAGCAGTTCTTC	NA	TRBV7-8	TRBJ2-1	NA
CASSSLGSGTFQETQYF	TGTGCCAGCAGCTCTCTCGGTAGCGGGACCTTCCAAGAGACCCAGTACTTC	NA	TRBV11-2	TRBJ2-5	TRBD2
CASSQDGGGRTDTQYF	TGCGCCAGCAGCCAAGATGGGGGCGGGAGAACAGATACGCAGTATTTT	NA	TRBV4-3	TRBJ2-3	NA
CASSLEGTGYEQYF	TGCGCCAGCAGCTTGGAAGGGACAGGATACGAGCAGTACTTC	NA	TRBV5-1	TRBJ2-7	TRBD1
CSVGHNYEQYF	TGCAGCGTTGGACACAACTACGAGCAGTACTTC	NA	TRBV29-1	TRBJ2-7	NA
CASSSPSGLAGDNEQFF	TGTGCCAGTAGTAGTCCGTCGGGACTAGCGGGAGACAATGAGCAGTTCTTC	NA	TRBV19	TRBJ2-1	TRBD2
CASSLSGQNYGYTF	TGTGCCAGCAGCTTATCGGGACAGAACTATGGCTACACCTTC	few	TRBV7-9	TRBJ1-2	TRBD1
CASSLGTGSHEQYF	TGTGCCAGCAGCTTGGGTACAGGGTCCCACGAGCAGTACTTC	NA	TRBV5-5	TRBJ2-7	NA
CASSYSRQGADYGYTF	TGTGCCAGCAGTTACTCAAGACAGGGGGCGGACTATGGCTACACCTTC	NA	TRBV6-5	TRBJ1-2	TRBD1
CASSLGGGLPEAFF	TGTGCCAGCAGCTTAGGGGGCGGTTTGCCTGAAGCTTTCTTT	once	TRBV11-2	TRBJ1-1	NA
CASIGRVLALEQYF	TGTGCCAGCATAGGGCGGGTTTTAGCTCTCGAGCAGTACTTC	NA	TRBV2	TRBJ2-7	NA